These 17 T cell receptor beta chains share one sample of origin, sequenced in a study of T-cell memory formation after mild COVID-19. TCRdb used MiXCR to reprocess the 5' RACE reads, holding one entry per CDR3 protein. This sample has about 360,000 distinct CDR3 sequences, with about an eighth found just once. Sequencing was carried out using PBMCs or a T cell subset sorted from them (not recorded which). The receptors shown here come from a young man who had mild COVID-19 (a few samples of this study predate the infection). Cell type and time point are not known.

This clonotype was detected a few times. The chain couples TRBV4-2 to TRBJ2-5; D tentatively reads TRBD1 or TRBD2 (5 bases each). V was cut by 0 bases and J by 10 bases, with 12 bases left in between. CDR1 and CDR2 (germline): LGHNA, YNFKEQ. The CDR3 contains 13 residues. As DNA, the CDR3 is TGTGCCAGCAGCCAAGAAACCGGGGCCCTCCAGTACTTC. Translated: CASSQETGALQYF.

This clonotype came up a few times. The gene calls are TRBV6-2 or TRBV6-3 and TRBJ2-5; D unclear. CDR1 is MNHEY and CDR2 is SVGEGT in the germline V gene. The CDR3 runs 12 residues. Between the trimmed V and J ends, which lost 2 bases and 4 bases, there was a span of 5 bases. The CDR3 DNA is TGTGCCAGCAGTTACGGTAGAGAGACCCAGTACTTC. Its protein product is CASSYGRETQYF.

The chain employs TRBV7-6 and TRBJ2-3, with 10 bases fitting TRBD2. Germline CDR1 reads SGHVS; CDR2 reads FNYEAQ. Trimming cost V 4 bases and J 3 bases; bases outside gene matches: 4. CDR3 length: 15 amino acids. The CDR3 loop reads CASSSLAGETDTQYF. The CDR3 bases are TGTGCCAGCAGCTCGCTAGCGGGGGAAACAGATACGCAGTATTTT.

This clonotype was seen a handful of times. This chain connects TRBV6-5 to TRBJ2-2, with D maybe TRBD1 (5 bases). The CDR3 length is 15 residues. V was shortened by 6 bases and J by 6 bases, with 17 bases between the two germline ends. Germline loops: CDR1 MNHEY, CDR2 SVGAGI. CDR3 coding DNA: TGTGCCAGCAGAAACGTCCGGTTGGGGCCCGGGGAGCTGTTTTTT. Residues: CASRNVRLGPGELFF.

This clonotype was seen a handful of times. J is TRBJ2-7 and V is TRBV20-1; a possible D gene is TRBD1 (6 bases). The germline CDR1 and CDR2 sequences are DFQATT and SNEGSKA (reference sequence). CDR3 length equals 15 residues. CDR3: CGGVESIGSSYEQYV. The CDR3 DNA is TGCGGGGGCGTCGAATCGATAGGGAGCTCCTACGAGCAGTACGTC.

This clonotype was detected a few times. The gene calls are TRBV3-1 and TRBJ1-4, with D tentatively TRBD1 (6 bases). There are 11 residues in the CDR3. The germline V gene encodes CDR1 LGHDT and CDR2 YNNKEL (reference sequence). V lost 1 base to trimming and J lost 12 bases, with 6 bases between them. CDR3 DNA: TGTGCCAGCAGCCAAGGACAGGAACTGTTTTTT. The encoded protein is CASSQGQELFF.

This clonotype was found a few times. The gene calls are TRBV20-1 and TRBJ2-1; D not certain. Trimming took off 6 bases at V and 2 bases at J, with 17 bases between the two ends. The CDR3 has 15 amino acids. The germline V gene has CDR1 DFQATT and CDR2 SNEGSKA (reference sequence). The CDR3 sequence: CSALGPLSPYNEQFF. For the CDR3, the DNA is TGCAGTGCCCTAGGCCCTCTATCACCCTACAATGAGCAGTTCTTC.

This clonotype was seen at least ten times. DNA for the CDR3: TGTGCCAGCAGCCCCCACAGCTATGGCTACACCTTC. It specifies CASSPHSYGYTF. The V gene is TRBV9, the J gene TRBJ1-2, with D unresolved. The CDR3 loop spans 12 amino acids. V shed 4 bases and J shed 4 bases, with 8 bases lying between them. Germline CDR1 and CDR2: SGDLS and YYNGEE.

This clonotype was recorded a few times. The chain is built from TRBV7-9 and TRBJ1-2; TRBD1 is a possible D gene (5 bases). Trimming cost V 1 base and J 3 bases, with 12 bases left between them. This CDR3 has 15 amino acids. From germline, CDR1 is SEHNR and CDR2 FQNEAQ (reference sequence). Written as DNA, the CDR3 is TGTGCCAGCAGCTTAGTGGGGCTTGATGACTATGGCTACACCTTC. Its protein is CASSLVGLDDYGYTF. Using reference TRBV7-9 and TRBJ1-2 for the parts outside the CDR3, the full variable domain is DTGVSQNPRHKITKRGQNVTFRCDPISEHNRLYWYRQTLGQGPEFLTYFQNEAQLEKSRLLSDRFSAERPKGSFSTLEIQRTEQGDSAMYLCASSLVGLDDYGYTFGSGTRLTVV.

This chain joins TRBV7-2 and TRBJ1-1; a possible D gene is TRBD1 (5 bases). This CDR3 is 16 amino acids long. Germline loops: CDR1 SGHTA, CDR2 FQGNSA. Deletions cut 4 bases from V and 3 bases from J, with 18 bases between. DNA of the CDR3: TGTGCCAGCAGCTCTCAACCGGGACTCAAGGACACTGAAGCTTTCTTT. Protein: CASSSQPGLKDTEAFF.

CDR3 residues: CASSLGTGIAFF. CDR3 sequence (DNA): TGTGCCAGCAGCTTAGGTACAGGGATAGCTTTCTTT. The gene calls are TRBV11-3 and TRBJ1-1; D may be TRBD1 (6 bases). CDR1 is SGHNT, CDR2 YENEEA, per germline. This CDR3 contains 12 residues. V was cut by 1 base and J by 10 bases, with 10 bases left in between. The entire variable domain, with the rest obtained from reference TRBV11-3 and TRBJ1-1, is as follows: EAGVVQSPRYKIIEKKQPVAFWCNPISGHNTLYWYLQNLGQGPELLIRYENEEAVDDSQLPKDRFSAERLKGVDSTLKIQPAELGDSAVYLCASSLGTGIAFFGQGTRLTVV.

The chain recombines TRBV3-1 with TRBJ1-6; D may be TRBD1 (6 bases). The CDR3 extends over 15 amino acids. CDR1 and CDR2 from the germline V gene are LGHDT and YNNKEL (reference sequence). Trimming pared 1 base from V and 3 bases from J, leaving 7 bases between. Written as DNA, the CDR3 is TGTGCCAGCAGCCAAGGGACAGACTATAATTCACCCCTCCACTTT. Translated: CASSQGTDYNSPLHF.

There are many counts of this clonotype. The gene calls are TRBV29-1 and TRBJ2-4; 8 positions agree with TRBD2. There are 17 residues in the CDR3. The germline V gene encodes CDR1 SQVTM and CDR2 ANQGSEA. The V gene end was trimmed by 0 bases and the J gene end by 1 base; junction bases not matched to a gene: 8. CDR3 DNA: TGCAGCGTTGAAGATCCACGGCGGGGGGAGGCCAAAAACATTCAGTACTTC. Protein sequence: CSVEDPRRGEAKNIQYF.

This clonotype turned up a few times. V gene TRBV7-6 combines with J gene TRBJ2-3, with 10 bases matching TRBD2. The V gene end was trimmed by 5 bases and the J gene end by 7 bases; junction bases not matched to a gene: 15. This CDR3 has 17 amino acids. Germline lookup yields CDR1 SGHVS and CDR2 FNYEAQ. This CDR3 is CASSGLGVAGGFNTQYF. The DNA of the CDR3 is TGTGCCAGCAGCGGACTCGGCGTAGCGGGGGGATTTAATACGCAGTATTTT.

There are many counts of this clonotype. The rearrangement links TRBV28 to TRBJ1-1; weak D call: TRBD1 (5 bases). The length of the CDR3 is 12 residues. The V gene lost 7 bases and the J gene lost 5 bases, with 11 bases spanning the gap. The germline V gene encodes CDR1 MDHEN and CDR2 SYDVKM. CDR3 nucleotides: TGTGCCAGCAAGCGAGGGACTACTGAAGCTTTCTTT. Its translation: CASKRGTTEAFF.

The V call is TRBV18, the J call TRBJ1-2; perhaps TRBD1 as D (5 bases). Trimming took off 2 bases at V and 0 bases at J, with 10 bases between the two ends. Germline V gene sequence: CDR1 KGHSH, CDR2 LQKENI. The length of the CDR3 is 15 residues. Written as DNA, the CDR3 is TGTGCCAGCTCACCAGTGGGGACGGCTAACTATGGCTACACCTTC. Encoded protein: CASSPVGTANYGYTF.

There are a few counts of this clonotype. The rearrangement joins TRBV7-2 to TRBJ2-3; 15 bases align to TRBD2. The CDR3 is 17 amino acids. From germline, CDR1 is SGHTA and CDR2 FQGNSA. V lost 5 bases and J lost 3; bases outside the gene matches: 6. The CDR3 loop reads CASSTRTSGGGTDTQYF. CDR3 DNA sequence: TGTGCCAGCAGCACCCGGACTAGCGGGGGGGGGACAGATACGCAGTATTTT.